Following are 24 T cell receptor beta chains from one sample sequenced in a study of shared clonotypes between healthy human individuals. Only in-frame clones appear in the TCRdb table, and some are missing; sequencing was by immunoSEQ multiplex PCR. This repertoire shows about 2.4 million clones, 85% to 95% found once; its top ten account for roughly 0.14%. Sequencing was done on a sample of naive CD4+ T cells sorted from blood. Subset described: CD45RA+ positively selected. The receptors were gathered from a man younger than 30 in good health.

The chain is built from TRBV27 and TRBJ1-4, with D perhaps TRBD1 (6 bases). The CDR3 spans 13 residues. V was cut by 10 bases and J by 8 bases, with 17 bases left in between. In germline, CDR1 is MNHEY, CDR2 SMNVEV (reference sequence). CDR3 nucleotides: TGTGCCACCCGGGGGGCGAAGGAGGAAAAACTGTTTTTT. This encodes CATRGAKEEKLFF.

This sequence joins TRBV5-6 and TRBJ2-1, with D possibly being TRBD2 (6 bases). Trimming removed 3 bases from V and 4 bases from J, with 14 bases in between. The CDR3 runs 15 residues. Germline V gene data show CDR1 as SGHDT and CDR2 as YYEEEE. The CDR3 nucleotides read TGTGCCAGCAGCTCGACAACTAGCATTTACAATGAGCAGTTCTTC. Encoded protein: CASSSTTSIYNEQFF.

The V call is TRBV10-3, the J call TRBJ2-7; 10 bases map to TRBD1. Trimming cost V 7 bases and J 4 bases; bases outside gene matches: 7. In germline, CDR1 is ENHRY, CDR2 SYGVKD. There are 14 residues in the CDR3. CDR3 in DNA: TGTGCCATCACCGGACAGGGGGGGGAATACGAGCAGTACTTC. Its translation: CAITGQGGEYEQYF.

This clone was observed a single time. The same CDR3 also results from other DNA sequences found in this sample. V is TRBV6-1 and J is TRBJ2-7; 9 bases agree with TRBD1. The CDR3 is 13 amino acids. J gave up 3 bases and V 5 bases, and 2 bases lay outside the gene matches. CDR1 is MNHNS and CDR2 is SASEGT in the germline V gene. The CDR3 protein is CASSRTGVYEQYF. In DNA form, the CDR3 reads TGTGCCAGCAGTCGGACAGGGGTCTACGAGCAGTACTTC.

CDR3 loop: CASSAGTSVNEQFF. In nucleotides, the CDR3 is TGTGCCAGCAGCGCCGGGACTAGTGTCAATGAGCAGTTCTTC. This chain uses TRBV2 with TRBJ2-1; 8 bases are shared with TRBD2. V shed 6 bases and J 6 bases; nucleotides not matched to a gene: 7. The V gene's germline CDR1 is SNHLY and CDR2 FYNNEI. CDR3 size: 14 residues.

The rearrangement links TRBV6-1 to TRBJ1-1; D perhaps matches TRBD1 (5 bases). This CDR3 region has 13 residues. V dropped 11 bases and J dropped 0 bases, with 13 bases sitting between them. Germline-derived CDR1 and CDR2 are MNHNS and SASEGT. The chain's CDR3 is CAASDSMNTEAFF. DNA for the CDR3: TGTGCCGCGTCTGACAGCATGAACACTGAAGCTTTCTTT.

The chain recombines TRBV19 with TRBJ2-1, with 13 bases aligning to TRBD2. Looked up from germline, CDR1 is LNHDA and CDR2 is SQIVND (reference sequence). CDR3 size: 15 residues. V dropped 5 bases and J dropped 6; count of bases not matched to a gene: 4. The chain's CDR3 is CASSEGLAGINEQFF. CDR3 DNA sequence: TGTGCCAGTAGTGAGGGACTAGCGGGGATCAATGAGCAGTTCTTC.

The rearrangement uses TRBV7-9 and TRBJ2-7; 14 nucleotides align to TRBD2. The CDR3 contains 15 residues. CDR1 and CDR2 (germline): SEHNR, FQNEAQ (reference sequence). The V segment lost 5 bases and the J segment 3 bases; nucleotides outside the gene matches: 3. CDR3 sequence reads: CASSPGTSGSYEQYF. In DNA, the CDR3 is TGTGCCAGCAGCCCCGGGACTAGCGGGAGCTACGAGCAGTACTTC.

CDR3 nucleotides: TGTGCCAGCAGCTCTGGGGGGACGAACGCCCCCTCCTACGAGCAGTACTTC. Protein product: CASSSGGTNAPSYEQYF. The chain has TRBV5-4 and TRBJ2-7, with D perhaps matching TRBD2 (6 bases). V lost 3 bases and J lost 0, with 19 bases in between. The V gene's germline CDR1 is SGHNT and CDR2 YYREEE (reference sequence). The length of the CDR3 is 17 residues.

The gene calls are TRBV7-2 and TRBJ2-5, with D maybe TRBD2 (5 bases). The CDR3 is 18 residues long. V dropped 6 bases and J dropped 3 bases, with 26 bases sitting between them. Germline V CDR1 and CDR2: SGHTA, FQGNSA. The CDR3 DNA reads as TGTGCCAGCAGTCGGAAAGGGAGCAGTTCGACAAGCAAAGAGACCCAGTACTTC. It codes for CASSRKGSSSTSKETQYF.

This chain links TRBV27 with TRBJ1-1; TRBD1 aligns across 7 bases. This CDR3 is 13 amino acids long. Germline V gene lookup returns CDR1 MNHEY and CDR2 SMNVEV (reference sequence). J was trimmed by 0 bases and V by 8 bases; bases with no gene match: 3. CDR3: CASARGMNTEAFF. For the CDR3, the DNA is TGTGCCAGCGCCAGGGGGATGAACACTGAAGCTTTCTTT.

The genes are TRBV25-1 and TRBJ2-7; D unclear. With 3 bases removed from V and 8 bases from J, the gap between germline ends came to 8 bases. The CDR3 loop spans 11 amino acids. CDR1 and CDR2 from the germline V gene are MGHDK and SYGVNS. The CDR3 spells CASSDGSKQYF. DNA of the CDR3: TGTGCCAGCAGTGACGGTTCCAAGCAGTACTTC.

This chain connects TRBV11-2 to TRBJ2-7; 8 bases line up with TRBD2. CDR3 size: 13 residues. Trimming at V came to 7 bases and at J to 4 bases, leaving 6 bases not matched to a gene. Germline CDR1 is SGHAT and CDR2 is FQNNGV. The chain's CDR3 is CASNPGGVYEQYF. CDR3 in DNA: TGTGCCAGCAACCCGGGGGGGGTTTACGAGCAGTACTTC. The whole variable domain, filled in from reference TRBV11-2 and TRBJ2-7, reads EAGVAQSPRYKIIEKRQSVAFWCNPISGHATLYWYQQILGQGPKLLIQFQNNGVVDDSQLPKDRFSAERLKGVDSTLKIQPAKLEDSAVYLCASNPGGVYEQYFGPGTRLTVT.

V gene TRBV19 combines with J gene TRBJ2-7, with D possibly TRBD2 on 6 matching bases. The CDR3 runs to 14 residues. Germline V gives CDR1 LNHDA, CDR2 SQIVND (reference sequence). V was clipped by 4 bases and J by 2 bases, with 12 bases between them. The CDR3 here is CASSKTSGAYEQYF. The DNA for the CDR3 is TGTGCCAGTAGTAAGACGTCGGGAGCCTACGAGCAGTACTTC.

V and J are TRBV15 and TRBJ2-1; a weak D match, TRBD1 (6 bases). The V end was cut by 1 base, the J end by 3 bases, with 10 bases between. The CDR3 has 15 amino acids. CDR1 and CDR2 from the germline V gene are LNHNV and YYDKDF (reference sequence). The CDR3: CATSRGQGNYNEQFF. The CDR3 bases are TGTGCCACCAGCAGAGGGCAGGGGAACTACAATGAGCAGTTCTTC. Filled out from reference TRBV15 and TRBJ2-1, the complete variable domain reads DAMVIQNPRYQVTQFGKPVTLSCSQTLNHNVMYWYQQKSSQAPKLLFHYYDKDFNNEADTPDNFQSRRPNTSFCFLDIRSPGLGDTAMYLCATSRGQGNYNEQFFGPGTRLTVL.

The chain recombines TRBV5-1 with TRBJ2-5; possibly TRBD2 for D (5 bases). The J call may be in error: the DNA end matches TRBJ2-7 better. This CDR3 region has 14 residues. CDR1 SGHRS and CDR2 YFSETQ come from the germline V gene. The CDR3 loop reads CASSPQLESYEQYF. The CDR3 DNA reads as TGCGCCAGCAGCCCTCAACTAGAGTCCTACGAGCAGTACTTC.

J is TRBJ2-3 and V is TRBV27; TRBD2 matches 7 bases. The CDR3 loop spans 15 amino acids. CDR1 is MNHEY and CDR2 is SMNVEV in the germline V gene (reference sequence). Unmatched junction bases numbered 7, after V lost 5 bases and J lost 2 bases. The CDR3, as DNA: TGTGCCAGCAGTCCTTCTAGCGGTATCACAGATACGCAGTATTTT. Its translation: CASSPSSGITDTQYF.

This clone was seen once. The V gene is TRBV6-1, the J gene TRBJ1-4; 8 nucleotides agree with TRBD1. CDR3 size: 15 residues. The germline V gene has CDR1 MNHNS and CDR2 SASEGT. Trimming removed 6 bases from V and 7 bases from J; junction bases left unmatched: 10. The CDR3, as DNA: TGTGCCAGCAGGGCTGTGACAGGGGTGGGTGAAAAACTGTTTTTT. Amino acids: CASRAVTGVGEKLFF.

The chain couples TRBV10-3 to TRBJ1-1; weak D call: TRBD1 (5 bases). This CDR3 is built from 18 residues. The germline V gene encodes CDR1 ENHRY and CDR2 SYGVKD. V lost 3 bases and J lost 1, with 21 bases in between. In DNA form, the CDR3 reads TGTGCCATCAGTGAATATAAGGGCAGGGCCAGAGCGAACACTGAAGCTTTCTTT. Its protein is CAISEYKGRARANTEAFF.

The CDR3 DNA follows: TGTGCCAGCAGAAACCGGGAAGTCGTAGCGCAGTATTTT. Protein product: CASRNREVVAQYF. The chain joins TRBV27 to TRBJ2-3; tentative D call: TRBD2 (5 bases). Per the germline V gene, CDR1 is MNHEY and CDR2 is SMNVEV (reference sequence). V was pared by 6 bases and J by 10 bases, with 17 bases between. CDR3 length: 13 residues.

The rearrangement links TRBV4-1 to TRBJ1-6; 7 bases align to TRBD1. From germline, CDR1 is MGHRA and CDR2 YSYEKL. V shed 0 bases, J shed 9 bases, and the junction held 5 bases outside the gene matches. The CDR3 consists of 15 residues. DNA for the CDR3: TGCGCCAGCAGCCAAGATACAGGGGCAGGTTCACCCCTCCACTTT. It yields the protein CASSQDTGAGSPLHF.

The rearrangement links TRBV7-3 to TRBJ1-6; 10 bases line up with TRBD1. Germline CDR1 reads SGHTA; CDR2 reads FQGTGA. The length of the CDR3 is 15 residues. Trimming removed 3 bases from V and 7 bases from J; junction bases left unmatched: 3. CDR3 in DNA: TGTGCCAGCAGCTTGACAGGGGGCCTGAATTCACCCCTCCACTTT. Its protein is CASSLTGGLNSPLHF.

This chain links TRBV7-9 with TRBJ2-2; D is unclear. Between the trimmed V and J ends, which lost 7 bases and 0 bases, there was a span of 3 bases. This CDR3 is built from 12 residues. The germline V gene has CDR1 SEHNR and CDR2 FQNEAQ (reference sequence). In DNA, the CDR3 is TGTGCCAGCACGACGAACACCGGGGAGCTGTTTTTT. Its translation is CASTTNTGELFF.

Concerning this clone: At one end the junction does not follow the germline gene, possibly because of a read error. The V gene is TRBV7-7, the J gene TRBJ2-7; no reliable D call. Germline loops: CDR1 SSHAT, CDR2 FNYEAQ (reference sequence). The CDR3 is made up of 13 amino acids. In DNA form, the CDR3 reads TGTGCTAGCAGCTTATCAAGGTTGGGAGAGCAGTACTTC. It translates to CASSLSRLGEQYF.